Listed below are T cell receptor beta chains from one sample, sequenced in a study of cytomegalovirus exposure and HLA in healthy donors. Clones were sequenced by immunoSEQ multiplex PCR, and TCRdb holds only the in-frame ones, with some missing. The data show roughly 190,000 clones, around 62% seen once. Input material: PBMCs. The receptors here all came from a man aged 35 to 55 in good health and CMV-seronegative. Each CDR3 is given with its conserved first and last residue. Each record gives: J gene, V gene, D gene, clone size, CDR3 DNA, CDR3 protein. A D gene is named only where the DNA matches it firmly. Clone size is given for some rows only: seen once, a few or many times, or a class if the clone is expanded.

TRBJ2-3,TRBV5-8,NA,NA,TGTGCCAGCAGCGCCCCAGGGCAGAAGCAGTATTTT,CASSAPGQKQYF
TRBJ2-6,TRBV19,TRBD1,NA,TGTGCCAGTAGAGGGACAGGGTACAGTGGGGCCAACGTCCTGACTTTC,CASRGTGYSGANVLTF
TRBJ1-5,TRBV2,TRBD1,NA,TGTGCCAGCAGTGAACGCGACAGGGTGACTCAGCCCCGGCATTTT,CASSERDRVTQPRHF
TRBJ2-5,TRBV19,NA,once,TGTGCCAGTAGTACACAGGGGGGGGAAGAGACCCAGTACTTC,CASSTQGGEETQYF
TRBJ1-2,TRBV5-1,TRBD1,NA,TGCGCCAGCAGCTTGGGACAGGGCGACTATGGCTACACCTTC,CASSLGQGDYGYTF
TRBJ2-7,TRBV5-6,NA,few,TGTGCCAGCAGCTTACCGGGGGTGGGGGAGCAGTACTTC,CASSLPGVGEQYF
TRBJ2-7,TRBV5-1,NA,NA,TGCGCCAGCAGCTTGGCCCCAAGAACAGGATGGGAGCAGTACTTC,CASSLAPRTGWEQYF
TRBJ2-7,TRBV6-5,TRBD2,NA,TGTGCCAGCAGTTTAGCGGGGGGATCCTACGAGCAGTACTTC,CASSLAGGSYEQYF
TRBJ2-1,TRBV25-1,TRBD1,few,TGTGCCAGCAGTGATTGGCCAGGGGGCAGTGAGCAGTTCTTC,CASSDWPGGSEQFF
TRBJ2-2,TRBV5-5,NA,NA,TGTGCCAGCAGCTTTGGCCCAGGGTTCACCGGGGAGCTGTTTTTT,CASSFGPGFTGELFF
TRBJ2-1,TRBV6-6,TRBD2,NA,TGTGCCAGCAGTTATCTAGCGGGGGGCATGAATGAGCAGTTCTTC,CASSYLAGGMNEQFF
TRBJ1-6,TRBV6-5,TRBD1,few,TGTGCCAGTAGGACAGGCTCGGATTCACCCCTCCACTTT,CASRTGSDSPLHF
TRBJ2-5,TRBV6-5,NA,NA,TGTGCCAGCAGTTACAGCACCGAGGAAGAGACCCAGTACTTC,CASSYSTEEETQYF
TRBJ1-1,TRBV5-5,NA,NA,TGTGCCGGTTCCGGGACACTGAACACTGAAGCTTTCTTT,CAGSGTLNTEAFF
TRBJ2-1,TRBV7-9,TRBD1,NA,TGTGCCAGCAGCCCAGACAGGGGTGCCTACAATGAGCAGTTCTTC,CASSPDRGAYNEQFF
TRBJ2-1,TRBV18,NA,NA,TGTGCCAGCTCACCATCCGGTGTCGATGAGCAGTTCTTC,CASSPSGVDEQFF
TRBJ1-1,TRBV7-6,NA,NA,TGTGCCAGCAGCTCAGAGGCGGGGGGTGACACTGAAGCTTTCTTT,CASSSEAGGDTEAFF